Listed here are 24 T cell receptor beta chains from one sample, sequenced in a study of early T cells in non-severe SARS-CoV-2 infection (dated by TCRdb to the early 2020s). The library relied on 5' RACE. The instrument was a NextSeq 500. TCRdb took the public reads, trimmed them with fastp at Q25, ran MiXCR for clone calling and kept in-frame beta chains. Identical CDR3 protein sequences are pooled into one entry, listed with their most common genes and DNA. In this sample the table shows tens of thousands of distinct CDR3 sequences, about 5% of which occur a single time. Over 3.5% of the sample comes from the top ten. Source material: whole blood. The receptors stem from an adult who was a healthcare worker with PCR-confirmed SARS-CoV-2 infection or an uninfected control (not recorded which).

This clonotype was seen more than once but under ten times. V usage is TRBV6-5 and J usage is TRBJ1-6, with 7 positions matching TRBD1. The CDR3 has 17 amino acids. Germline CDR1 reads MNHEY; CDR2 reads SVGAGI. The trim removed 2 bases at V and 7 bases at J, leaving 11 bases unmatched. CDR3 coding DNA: TGTGCCAGCAGTTACAAAGGGCAGGGGGTGTTGAATTCACCCCTCCACTTT. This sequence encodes CASSYKGQGVLNSPLHF.

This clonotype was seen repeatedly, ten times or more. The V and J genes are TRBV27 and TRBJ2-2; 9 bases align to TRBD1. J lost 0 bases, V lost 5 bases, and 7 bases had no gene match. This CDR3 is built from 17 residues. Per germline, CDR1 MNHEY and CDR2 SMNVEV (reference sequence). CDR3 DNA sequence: TGTGCCAGCAGTCGGGGGACAGGGCTGTCGAACACCGGGGAGCTGTTTTTT. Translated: CASSRGTGLSNTGELFF.

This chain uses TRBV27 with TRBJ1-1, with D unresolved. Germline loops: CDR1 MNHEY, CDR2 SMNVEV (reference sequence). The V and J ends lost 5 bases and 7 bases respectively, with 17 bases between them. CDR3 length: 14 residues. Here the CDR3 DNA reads TGTGCCAGCAGTCCTCCCCACAGCAGAGGTGAAGCTTTCTTT. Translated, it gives CASSPPHSRGEAFF.

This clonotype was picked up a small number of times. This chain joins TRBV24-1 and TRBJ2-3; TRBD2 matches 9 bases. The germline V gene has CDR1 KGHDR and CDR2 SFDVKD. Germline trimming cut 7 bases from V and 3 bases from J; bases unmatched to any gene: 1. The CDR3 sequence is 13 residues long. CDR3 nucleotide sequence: TGTGCCACCAGGGCGGGGGGGACAGATACGCAGTATTTT. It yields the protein CATRAGGTDTQYF.

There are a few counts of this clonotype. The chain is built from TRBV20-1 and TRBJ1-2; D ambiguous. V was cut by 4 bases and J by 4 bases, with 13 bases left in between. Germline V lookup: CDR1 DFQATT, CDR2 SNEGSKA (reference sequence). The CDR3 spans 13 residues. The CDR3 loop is CSAKESIGYGYTF. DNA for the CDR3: TGCAGTGCTAAAGAGTCGATTGGCTATGGCTACACCTTC.

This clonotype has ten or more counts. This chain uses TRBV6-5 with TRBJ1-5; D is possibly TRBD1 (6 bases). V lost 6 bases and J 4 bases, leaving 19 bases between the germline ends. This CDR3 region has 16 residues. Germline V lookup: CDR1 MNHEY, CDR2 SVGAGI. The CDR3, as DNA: TGTGCCAGCAGCCCCCGGGCATGGACAGAAAATCAGCCCCAGCATTTT. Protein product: CASSPRAWTENQPQHF.

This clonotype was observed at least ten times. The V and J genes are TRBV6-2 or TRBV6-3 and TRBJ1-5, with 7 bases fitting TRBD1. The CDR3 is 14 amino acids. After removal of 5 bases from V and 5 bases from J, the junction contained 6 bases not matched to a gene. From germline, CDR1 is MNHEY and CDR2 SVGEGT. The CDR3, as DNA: TGTGCCAGCAGTACAACAGGGGTGGATCAGCCCCAGCATTTT. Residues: CASSTTGVDQPQHF.

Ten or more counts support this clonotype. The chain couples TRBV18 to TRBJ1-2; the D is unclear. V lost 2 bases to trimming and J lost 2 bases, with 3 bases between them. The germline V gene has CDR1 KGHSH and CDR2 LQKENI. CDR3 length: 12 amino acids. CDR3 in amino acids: CASSPTNYGYTF. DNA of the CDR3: TGTGCCAGCTCACCAACCAACTATGGCTACACCTTC.

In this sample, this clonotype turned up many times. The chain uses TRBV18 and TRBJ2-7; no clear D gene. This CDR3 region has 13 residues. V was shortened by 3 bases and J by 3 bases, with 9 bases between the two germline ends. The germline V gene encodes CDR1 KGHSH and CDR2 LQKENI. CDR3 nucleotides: TGTGCCAGCTCACCTACCCTCCTCTACGAGCAGTACTTC. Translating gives CASSPTLLYEQYF.

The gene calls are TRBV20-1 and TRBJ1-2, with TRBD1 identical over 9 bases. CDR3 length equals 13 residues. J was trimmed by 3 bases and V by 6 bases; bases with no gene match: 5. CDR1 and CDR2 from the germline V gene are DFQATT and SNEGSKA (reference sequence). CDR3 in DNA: TGCAGTGCGGGGACAGGGCAGGACTATGGCTACACCTTC. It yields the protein CSAGTGQDYGYTF.

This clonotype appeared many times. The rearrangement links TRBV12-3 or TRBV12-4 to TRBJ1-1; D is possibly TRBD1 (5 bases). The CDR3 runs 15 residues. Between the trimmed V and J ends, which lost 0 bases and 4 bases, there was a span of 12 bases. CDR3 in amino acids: CASSLAGTGITEAFF. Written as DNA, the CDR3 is TGTGCCAGCAGTTTAGCGGGGACGGGGATCACTGAAGCTTTCTTT.

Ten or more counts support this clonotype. The CDR3 loop is CSASRGQLNTEAFF. The CDR3 DNA sequence: TGCAGTGCTAGCAGGGGACAGCTAAACACTGAAGCTTTCTTT. The chain combines TRBV20-1 with TRBJ1-1; 7 bases map to TRBD1. The CDR3 spans 14 residues. CDR1 DFQATT and CDR2 SNEGSKA come from the germline V gene (reference sequence). Unmatched junction bases numbered 6, after V lost 3 bases and J lost 2 bases.

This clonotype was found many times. The CDR3 reads CASRLGQYSNQPQHF. As DNA, the CDR3 is TGTGCCAGCAGGCTGGGACAATATAGCAATCAGCCCCAGCATTTT. V gene TRBV2 combines with J gene TRBJ1-5; D perhaps matches TRBD1 (6 bases). From germline, CDR1 is SNHLY and CDR2 FYNNEI. V dropped 6 bases and J dropped 0 bases, with 12 bases sitting between them. The CDR3 is 15 amino acids.

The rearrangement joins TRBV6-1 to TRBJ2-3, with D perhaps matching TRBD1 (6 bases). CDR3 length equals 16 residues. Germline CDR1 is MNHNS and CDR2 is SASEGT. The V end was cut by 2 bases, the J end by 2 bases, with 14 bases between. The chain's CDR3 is CASSERKGGTTDTQYF. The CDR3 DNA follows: TGTGCCAGCAGTGAACGAAAAGGGGGTACCACAGATACGCAGTATTTT.

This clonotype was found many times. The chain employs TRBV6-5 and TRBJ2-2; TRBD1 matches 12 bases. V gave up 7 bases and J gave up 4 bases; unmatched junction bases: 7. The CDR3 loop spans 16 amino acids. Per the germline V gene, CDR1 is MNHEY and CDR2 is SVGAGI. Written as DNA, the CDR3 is TGTGCCAGCACCGGGACAGGGGGCGTCTTCACCGGGGAGCTGTTTTTT. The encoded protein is CASTGTGGVFTGELFF.

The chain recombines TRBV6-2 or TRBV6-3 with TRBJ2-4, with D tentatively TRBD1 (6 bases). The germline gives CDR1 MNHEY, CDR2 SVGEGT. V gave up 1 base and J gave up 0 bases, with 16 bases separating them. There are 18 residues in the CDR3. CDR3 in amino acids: CASSYLPAGQSAKNIQYF. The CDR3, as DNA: TGTGCCAGCAGTTACTTGCCTGCCGGACAGTCAGCCAAAAACATTCAGTACTTC.

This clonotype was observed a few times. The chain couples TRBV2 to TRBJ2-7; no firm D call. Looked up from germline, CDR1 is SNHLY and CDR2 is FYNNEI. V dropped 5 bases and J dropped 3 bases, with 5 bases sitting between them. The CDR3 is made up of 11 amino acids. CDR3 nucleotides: TGTGCCAGCAGTCGGGTCTACGAGCAGTACTTC. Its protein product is CASSRVYEQYF.

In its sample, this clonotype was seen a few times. CDR3 bases: TGTGCCAGCAGTTTCGGGGCGACAACGAACACCGGGGAGCTGTTTTTT. Translating gives CASSFGATTNTGELFF. The J gene is TRBJ2-2, the V gene TRBV28; D tentatively fits TRBD1 or TRBD2 (5 bases each). V lost 3 bases to trimming and J lost 0 bases, with 11 bases between them. CDR3 size: 16 residues. Per the germline V gene, CDR1 is MDHEN and CDR2 is SYDVKM.

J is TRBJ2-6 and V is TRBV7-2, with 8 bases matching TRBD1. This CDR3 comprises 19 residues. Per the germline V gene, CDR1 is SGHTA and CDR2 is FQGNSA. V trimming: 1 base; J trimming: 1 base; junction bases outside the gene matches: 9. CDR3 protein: CASSLGPAQGASGANVLTF. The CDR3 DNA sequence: TGTGCCAGCAGCTTAGGCCCCGCGCAGGGGGCGTCTGGGGCCAACGTCCTGACTTTC.

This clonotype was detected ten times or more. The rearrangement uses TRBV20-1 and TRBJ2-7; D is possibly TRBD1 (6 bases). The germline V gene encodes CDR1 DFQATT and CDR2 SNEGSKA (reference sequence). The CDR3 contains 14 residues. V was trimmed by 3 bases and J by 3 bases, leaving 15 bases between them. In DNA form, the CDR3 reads TGCAGTGCTAGGCTCCGGGACACTTTCTACGAGCAGTACTTC. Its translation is CSARLRDTFYEQYF.

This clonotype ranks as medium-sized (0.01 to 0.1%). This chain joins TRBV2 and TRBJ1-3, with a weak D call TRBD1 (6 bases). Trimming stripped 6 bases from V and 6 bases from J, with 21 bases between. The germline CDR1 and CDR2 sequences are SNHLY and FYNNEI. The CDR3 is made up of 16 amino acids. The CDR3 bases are TGTGCCAGCAGCGGGCCATCCCAGGGGACCCCAAACACCATATATTTT. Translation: CASSGPSQGTPNTIYF.

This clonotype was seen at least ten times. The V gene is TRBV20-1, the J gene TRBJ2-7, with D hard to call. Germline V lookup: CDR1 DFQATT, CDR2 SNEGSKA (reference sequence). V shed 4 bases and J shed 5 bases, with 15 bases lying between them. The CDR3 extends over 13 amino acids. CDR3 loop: CSAKDSGYNEQYF. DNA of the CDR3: TGCAGTGCTAAGGATTCGGGTTACAACGAGCAGTACTTC.

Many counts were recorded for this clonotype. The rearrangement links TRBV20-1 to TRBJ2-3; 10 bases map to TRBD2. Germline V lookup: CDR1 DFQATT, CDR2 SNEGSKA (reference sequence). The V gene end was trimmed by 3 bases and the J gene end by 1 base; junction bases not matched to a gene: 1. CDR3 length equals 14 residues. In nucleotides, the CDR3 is TGCAGTGCTAGCACTAGCGGGGGCACAGATACGCAGTATTTT. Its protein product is CSASTSGGTDTQYF.

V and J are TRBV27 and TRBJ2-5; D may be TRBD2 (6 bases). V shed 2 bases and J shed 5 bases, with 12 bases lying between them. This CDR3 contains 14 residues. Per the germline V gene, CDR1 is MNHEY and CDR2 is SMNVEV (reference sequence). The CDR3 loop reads CASSLRGRGETQYF. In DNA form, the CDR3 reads TGTGCCAGCAGTTTACGGGGCCGGGGGGAGACCCAGTACTTC.